Presented here are 23 T cell receptor beta chains from one specimen sequenced in a study of blood T cell repertoires in COVID-19. Produced via immunoSEQ multiplex PCR; TCRdb's table is partial and in-frame only. The table records around 370,000 clones, 88% of them present only once. The sequenced material came from PBMCs or T cells enriched from blood (not recorded which). These TCRs come from a woman aged 18-29 years who had recovered from COVID-19.

This sequence joins TRBV7-6 and TRBJ1-5, with D tentatively TRBD1 (6 bases). The CDR3 length is 17 residues. V was clipped by 3 bases and J by 3 bases, with 18 bases between them. Germline CDR1 reads SGHVS; CDR2 reads FNYEAQ. CDR3 sequence reads: CASSFFPKGQFNQPQHF. The CDR3 DNA reads as TGTGCCAGCAGCTTTTTCCCGAAAGGACAGTTCAATCAGCCCCAGCATTTT.

The genes are TRBV18 and TRBJ2-3; D is unclear. This CDR3 is 12 amino acids long. V was cut by 3 bases and J by 4 bases, with 5 bases left in between. CDR1 is KGHSH and CDR2 is LQKENI in the germline V gene. DNA of the CDR3: TGTGCCAGCTCACCGAGTGCAGATACGCAGTATTTT. Its protein product is CASSPSADTQYF.

V gene TRBV7-8 combines with J gene TRBJ2-1; 8 nucleotides align to TRBD2. The V gene's germline CDR1 is SGHVS and CDR2 FQNEAQ. Germline trimming cut 8 bases from V and 6 bases from J; bases unmatched to any gene: 18. The CDR3 covers 17 residues. The CDR3 region has the DNA TGTGCCAGCTTAGCAGATGCCGGACTAGCTGCTATCAATGAGCAGTTCTTC. Its translation: CASLADAGLAAINEQFF.

The chain carries TRBV12-3 or TRBV12-4 and TRBJ1-6; no clear D gene. V gave up 3 bases and J gave up 8 bases, with 5 bases separating them. This CDR3 is built from 12 residues. The CDR3 region has the DNA TGTGCCAGCAGTTTCCGGTATTCACCCCTCCACTTT. Its protein is CASSFRYSPLHF.

The gene calls are TRBV19 and TRBJ1-2; 7 bases match TRBD1. Losses at the gene ends were 2 bases for V and 8 bases for J; bases not matched to a gene: 5. Germline V lookup: CDR1 LNHDA, CDR2 SQIVND (reference sequence). The CDR3 is 13 amino acids. CDR3 protein: CASSIYRGHGYTF. The CDR3 nucleotides read TGTGCCAGTAGTATATACAGGGGTCACGGCTACACCTTC.

This chain uses TRBV14 with TRBJ1-1, with D possibly being TRBD1 (6 bases). CDR3 length equals 19 residues. Germline CDR1 is SGHDN and CDR2 is FVKESK. V was shortened by 3 bases and J by 4 bases, with 27 bases between the two germline ends. CDR3 loop: CASSHLLGTSADLGTEAFF. In DNA, the CDR3 is TGTGCCAGCAGCCATCTACTCGGGACATCCGCAGATTTGGGCACTGAAGCTTTCTTT.

The V call is TRBV11-3, the J call TRBJ2-1, with 9 bases matching TRBD2. The CDR3 is made up of 18 amino acids. The germline V gene encodes CDR1 SGHNT and CDR2 YENEEA. J was trimmed by 0 bases and V by 4 bases; bases with no gene match: 10. This CDR3 reads CASSSRQLAGSSYNEQFF. Here the CDR3 DNA reads TGTGCCAGCAGCTCAAGACAACTAGCGGGTAGCTCCTACAATGAGCAGTTCTTC.

The chain joins TRBV30 to TRBJ2-5, with 7 nucleotides matching TRBD1. Germline loops: CDR1 GTSNPN, CDR2 SVGIG (reference sequence). Germline trimming cut 3 bases from V and 5 bases from J; bases unmatched to any gene: 3. The CDR3 extends over 12 amino acids. The CDR3 nucleotides read TGTGCCTGGAGCATGACAGGGGAGACCCAGTACTTC. It yields the protein CAWSMTGETQYF.

V and J are TRBV27 and TRBJ2-7; a possible D gene is TRBD2 (6 bases). From germline, CDR1 is MNHEY and CDR2 SMNVEV (reference sequence). The germline V and J ends were trimmed by 5 bases and 4 bases, with 12 bases remaining between them. This CDR3 contains 13 residues. CDR3 amino acids: CASSPGTGYEQYF. CDR3 sequence (DNA): TGTGCCAGCAGTCCAGGGACTGGTTACGAGCAGTACTTC.

This sequence joins TRBV30 and TRBJ1-3; 8 positions agree with TRBD1. CDR3 length equals 16 residues. Germline V CDR1 and CDR2: GTSNPN, SVGIG (reference sequence). Trimming cost V 0 bases and J 4 bases; bases outside gene matches: 8. The CDR3 DNA is TGTGCCTGGAGTGTATTTAACAGGGGGACCGGAAACACCATATATTTT. Protein: CAWSVFNRGTGNTIYF. Complete variable domain (other parts from reference TRBV30 and TRBJ1-3): SQTIHQWPATLVQPVGSPLSLECTVEGTSNPNLYWYRQAAGRGLQLLFYSVGIGQISSEVPQNLSASRPQDRQFILSSKKLLLSDSGFYLCAWSVFNRGTGNTIYFGEGSWLTVV.

This clone was recorded only once. The chain carries TRBV5-4 and TRBJ2-7; D may be TRBD1 (6 bases). The germline V gene has CDR1 SGHNT and CDR2 YYREEE (reference sequence). There are 13 residues in the CDR3. The ends were cut back, 5 bases at V and 2 bases at J, with 11 bases in the middle. Here the CDR3 DNA reads TGTGCCAGCAGTCCCCGGGACACCTACGAGCAGTACTTC. Its translation: CASSPRDTYEQYF.

The V gene is TRBV19, the J gene TRBJ2-7; maybe TRBD2 (6 bases). Germline CDR1 is LNHDA and CDR2 is SQIVND (reference sequence). The CDR3 runs 16 residues. Trimming left V 3 bases short and J 3 bases short, with 18 bases between. CDR3 sequence: CASSMMGGRSVYEQYF. For the CDR3, the DNA is TGTGCCAGTAGTATGATGGGGGGACGGTCTGTCTACGAGCAGTACTTC. The full variable domain, completed using reference TRBV19 and TRBJ2-7, is DGGITQSPKYLFRKEGQNVTLSCEQNLNHDAMYWYRQDPGQGLRLIYYSQIVNDFQKGDIAEGYSVSREKKESFPLTVTSAQKNPTAFYLCASSMMGGRSVYEQYFGPGTRLTVT.

This clone has more than one count but fewer than ten. J is TRBJ2-2 and V is TRBV11-1; TRBD2 aligns across 11 bases. The CDR3 runs to 15 residues. V gave up 6 bases and J gave up 6 bases; unmatched junction bases: 6. CDR1 SGHAT and CDR2 FQDESV come from the germline V gene (reference sequence). This CDR3 is CASRLSGGAAGELFF. CDR3 bases: TGTGCCAGCAGACTTAGCGGGGGGGCCGCCGGGGAGCTGTTTTTT.

The chain links TRBV5-6 to TRBJ2-7; weak D call: TRBD1 (6 bases). Germline-derived CDR1 and CDR2 are SGHDT and YYEEEE. V was pared by 1 base and J by 2 bases, with 13 bases between. This CDR3 has 15 residues. The CDR3, as DNA: TGTGCCAGCAGCTTGTTTACCGGACAGACCTACGAGCAGTACTTC. Amino acid sequence: CASSLFTGQTYEQYF.

This chain links TRBV2 with TRBJ1-4; perhaps TRBD1 as D (5 bases). Per germline, CDR1 SNHLY and CDR2 FYNNEI. V lost 5 bases and J 8 bases, leaving 15 bases between the germline ends. This CDR3 has 14 amino acids. The CDR3 protein is CASSPMGGVEKLFF. The DNA for the CDR3 is TGTGCCAGCAGTCCCATGGGAGGGGTCGAAAAACTGTTTTTT.

This clone was observed once. V is TRBV19 and J is TRBJ1-2; D ambiguous. This CDR3 contains 18 residues. Germline-derived CDR1 and CDR2 are LNHDA and SQIVND (reference sequence). Trimming left V 5 bases short and J 4 bases short, with 26 bases between. The DNA of the CDR3 is TGTGCCAGTAGTCCAATCCTGTCGAGAGCTAGGCAGAGCTATGGCTACACCTTC. Translation gives CASSPILSRARQSYGYTF.

The V gene is TRBV4-1, the J gene TRBJ1-1; 8 bases are shared with TRBD1. Germline lookup yields CDR1 MGHRA and CDR2 YSYEKL. The CDR3 runs to 14 residues. Germline trimming cut 1 base from V and 5 bases from J; bases unmatched to any gene: 3. The CDR3: CASSQGQGITEAFF. The CDR3 nucleotides read TGCGCCAGCAGCCAAGGACAGGGGATAACTGAAGCTTTCTTT.

The rearrangement uses TRBV5-4 and TRBJ1-1; TRBD1 agrees at 7 bases. The V gene end was trimmed by 4 bases and the J gene end by 10 bases; junction bases not matched to a gene: 22. This CDR3 has 17 amino acids. Germline-derived CDR1 and CDR2 are SGHNT and YYREEE (reference sequence). The CDR3 sequence is CASSPSPSTGEDPRAFF. Here the CDR3 DNA reads TGTGCCAGCAGCCCGTCCCCCAGCACAGGGGAAGACCCCAGAGCTTTCTTT.

This chain joins TRBV4-3 and TRBJ2-3; TRBD1 aligns across 8 bases. Per the germline V gene, CDR1 is LGHNA and CDR2 is YSLEER. With V trimmed by 0 bases and J by 3 bases, 8 bases remained unmatched. CDR3 length equals 17 residues. The CDR3 sequence: CASSQDTGGGRTDTQYF. As DNA, the CDR3 is TGCGCCAGCAGCCAAGATACAGGGGGAGGAAGGACAGATACGCAGTATTTT.

As concerns this clone: In the same sample, other DNA sequences code for this CDR3. DNA of the CDR3: TGTGCCAGCAGTTTACAGGGGAACTATGGCTACACCTTC. Encoded protein: CASSLQGNYGYTF. The chain uses TRBV27 and TRBJ1-2; D may be TRBD1 (6 bases). With 2 bases removed from V and 2 bases from J, the gap between germline ends came to 6 bases. CDR3 length: 13 residues. CDR1 and CDR2 (germline): MNHEY, SMNVEV (reference sequence).

With regard to this clone: One end of the junction varies from germline; a read error may be responsible. The V call is TRBV7-7, the J call TRBJ1-3; TRBD1 matches at 8 bases. From germline, CDR1 is SSHAT and CDR2 FNYEAQ (reference sequence). CDR3 length: 15 amino acids. CDR3 sequence: CASSLNRDRGNTIYF. DNA of the CDR3: TGTGCTAGCAGTTTAAACCGGGACAGGGGAAACACCATATATTTT.

The rearrangement uses TRBV19 and TRBJ1-5; D call uncertain. V lost 10 bases, J lost 3 bases, and 13 bases lay in between. This CDR3 region has 13 residues. CDR1 is LNHDA and CDR2 is SQIVND in the germline V gene (reference sequence). The CDR3 sequence: CATSFLSNQPQHF. The CDR3 region has the DNA TGTGCCACCTCGTTTCTTTCCAATCAGCCCCAGCATTTT.

The chain couples TRBV6-5 to TRBJ1-2, with 7 bases lining up with TRBD1. The CDR3 totals 14 residues. Unmatched junction bases numbered 12, after V lost 6 bases and J lost 8 bases. Germline-derived CDR1 and CDR2 are MNHEY and SVGAGI. The DNA of the CDR3 is TGTGCCAGCAGCTCTACCGACAGGGCTAGCGGCTACACCTTC. Amino acids: CASSSTDRASGYTF.